These 23 T cell receptor beta chains were sequenced from one sample in a study of T cell changes during pregnancy in multiple sclerosis (dated by TCRdb to about 2019). The method behind the library was the immunoSEQ multiplex PCR assay. Held by TCRdb, this immuneACCESS table contains in-frame sequences only and omits some clones. Under half of the omission traces to an unresolved V gene where checked; the cause of the rest is unknown. This sample comprises under 50,000 clones, around 93% of them detected only once. The top ten hold 5.9% of the sample. The sequences come from CD8+ T cells from peripheral blood mononuclear cells, collected in the first trimester of pregnancy. All receptors derive from a female donor with multiple sclerosis, enrolled in a pregnancy study.

The chain combines TRBV7-9 with TRBJ2-3; 14 bases are shared with TRBD2. The CDR3 totals 17 residues. V was pared by 1 base and J by 3 bases, with 3 bases of the junction left unmatched. Germline values: CDR1 SEHNR, CDR2 FQNEAQ (reference sequence). The CDR3 DNA follows: TGTGCCAGCAGCTTAGGAGGACTAGCGGGGGGTACAGATACGCAGTATTTT. Translation: CASSLGGLAGGTDTQYF.

This clone was seen more than once but under ten times. V and J are TRBV27 and TRBJ1-1; D call uncertain. The germline V gene has CDR1 MNHEY and CDR2 SMNVEV (reference sequence). CDR3 length: 13 amino acids. Trimming left V 3 bases short and J 2 bases short, with 7 bases between. CDR3 DNA sequence: TGTGCCAGCAGTTTCGGTGGTAACACTGAAGCTTTCTTT. Translation gives CASSFGGNTEAFF.

The J gene is TRBJ2-7, the V gene TRBV9; D possibly corresponds to TRBD2 (6 bases). Germline lookup yields CDR1 SGDLS and CDR2 YYNGEE. V was cut by 4 bases and J by 3 bases, with 17 bases left in between. The CDR3 contains 15 residues. The CDR3 DNA follows: TGTGCCAGCAGCCCCTCCCAAGGTAGCGGCTACGAGCAGTACTTC. It yields the protein CASSPSQGSGYEQYF. The whole variable domain, remainder taken from reference TRBV9 and TRBJ2-7, is DSGVTQTPKHLITATGQRVTLRCSPRSGDLSVYWYQQSLDQGLQFLIQYYNGEERAKGNILERFSAQQFPDLHSELNLSSLELGDSALYFCASSPSQGSGYEQYFGPGTRLTVT.

J is TRBJ1-1 and V is TRBV5-1; weak D call: TRBD1 (6 bases). The CDR3 is made up of 15 amino acids. V was cut by 0 bases and J by 4 bases, with 13 bases left in between. Germline CDR1 SGHRS, CDR2 YFSETQ. DNA of the CDR3: TGCGCCAGCAGCTTGGCCACAGGGTATATCACTGAAGCTTTCTTT. Protein sequence: CASSLATGYITEAFF.

V is TRBV29-1 and J is TRBJ2-1; TRBD2 agrees at 12 bases. The CDR3 extends over 16 amino acids. V was pared by 6 bases and J by 10 bases, with 16 bases of the junction left unmatched. Germline V gene lookup returns CDR1 SQVTM and CDR2 ANQGSEA. CDR3: CSVAPRLAGVQTEQFF. CDR3 nucleotide sequence: TGCAGCGTCGCGCCCAGACTAGCGGGAGTCCAAACGGAGCAGTTCTTC.

This sequence joins TRBV5-3 and TRBJ2-7; D gene ambiguous. TRBV5-3 is an ORF, with its function uncertain. Trimming pared 2 bases from V and 0 bases from J, leaving 15 bases between. The CDR3 is 16 amino acids. CDR3 in DNA: TGTGCCAGAAGCTTATTAGGTGGCCTAGACTCCTACGAGCAGTACTTC. Translation: CARSLLGGLDSYEQYF.

The count of this clone is one. The rearrangement joins TRBV7-2 to TRBJ2-2; 9 nucleotides match TRBD2. Per the germline V gene, CDR1 is SGHTA and CDR2 is FQGNSA. V was pared by 9 bases and J by 1 base, with 3 bases of the junction left unmatched. The CDR3 consists of 14 residues. The CDR3 protein is CARRTSENTGELFF. In DNA, the CDR3 is TGTGCCAGACGGACTAGCGAGAACACCGGGGAGCTGTTTTTT.

This chain links TRBV27 with TRBJ1-5; unclear D gene. With 1 base removed from V and 2 bases from J, the gap between germline ends came to 6 bases. This CDR3 spans 14 amino acids. From germline, CDR1 is MNHEY and CDR2 SMNVEV (reference sequence). CDR3 amino acids: CASSLLAGNQPQHF. The CDR3 DNA follows: TGTGCCAGCAGTTTATTGGCAGGCAATCAGCCCCAGCATTTT.

The chain couples TRBV4-1 to TRBJ2-3; no clear D. Germline CDR1 is MGHRA and CDR2 is YSYEKL. V lost 4 bases to trimming and J lost 0 bases, with 11 bases between them. This CDR3 is built from 15 residues. The DNA of the CDR3 is TGCGCCAGCAGCCTCTCACTAAGTAGCACAGATACGCAGTATTTT. Its protein product is CASSLSLSSTDTQYF.

This chain joins TRBV7-9 and TRBJ2-3; 10 nucleotides line up with TRBD2. The CDR3 has 16 residues. The V segment lost 3 bases and the J segment 3 bases; nucleotides outside the gene matches: 6. Germline V gene data show CDR1 as SEHNR and CDR2 as FQNEAQ (reference sequence). The CDR3 bases are TGTGCCAGCAGCTTCCCTAGCGGGAGTCGGACAGATACGCAGTATTTT. Its protein is CASSFPSGSRTDTQYF.

CDR3 bases: TGTGCCAGCGGTGGCGGGACAGGGGTGGCCGGGGAGCTGTTTTTT. Protein sequence: CASGGGTGVAGELFF. This chain links TRBV27 with TRBJ2-2; 10 positions agree with TRBD1. The CDR3 is made up of 15 amino acids. Germline CDR1 and CDR2: MNHEY and SMNVEV (reference sequence). The V gene end was trimmed by 8 bases and the J gene end by 6 bases; junction bases not matched to a gene: 9.

The chain joins TRBV7-2 to TRBJ1-2, with no clear D. Trimming stripped 0 bases from V and 5 bases from J, with 10 bases between. This CDR3 spans 14 amino acids. Germline values: CDR1 SGHTA, CDR2 FQGNSA. CDR3 coding DNA: TGTGCCAGCAGCTTAGCAGAGGCCCTTTATGGCTACACCTTC. Its translation: CASSLAEALYGYTF.

The V gene is TRBV4-1, the J gene TRBJ2-1; D might be TRBD2 (5 bases). CDR1 MGHRA and CDR2 YSYEKL come from the germline V gene. Trimming removed 1 base from V and 3 bases from J, with 13 bases in between. This CDR3 has 16 amino acids. As DNA, the CDR3 is TGCGCCAGCAGCCAAGGAGATAGAGGGATCTACAATGAGCAGTTCTTC. It is translated as CASSQGDRGIYNEQFF.

The chain combines TRBV7-8 with TRBJ2-1, with 8 bases lining up with TRBD2. Germline V gene data show CDR1 as SGHVS and CDR2 as FQNEAQ. CDR3 length: 15 amino acids. V lost 5 bases, J lost 6 bases, and 9 bases stayed unmatched. The CDR3 sequence is CASSPEASGFNEQFF. DNA of the CDR3: TGTGCCAGCAGCCCAGAGGCTAGCGGGTTCAATGAGCAGTTCTTC. Based on the CDR3 plus reference TRBV7-8 and TRBJ2-1, the full variable domain is GAGVSQSPRYKVAKRGQDVALRCDPISGHVSLFWYQQALGQGPEFLTYFQNEAQLDKSGLPSDRFFAERPEGSVSTLKIQRTQQEDSAVYLCASSPEASGFNEQFFGPGTRLTVL.

The chain joins TRBV6-5 to TRBJ1-1, with TRBD1 identical over 8 bases. CDR1 and CDR2 (germline): MNHEY, SVGAGI. The CDR3 has 15 amino acids. J was trimmed by 1 base and V by 6 bases; bases with no gene match: 7. CDR3 sequence reads: CASSLWTGKNTEAFF. CDR3 nucleotides: TGTGCCAGCAGCCTTTGGACAGGGAAGAACACTGAAGCTTTCTTT.

J is TRBJ1-4 and V is TRBV7-8; perhaps TRBD1 as D (6 bases). This CDR3 contains 16 residues. The V gene lost 0 bases and the J gene lost 8 bases, with 16 bases spanning the gap. Germline loops: CDR1 SGHVS, CDR2 FQNEAQ. The CDR3 nucleotides read TGTGCCAGCAGCTTAGCGAGAGGGGGAGTCGGAGAAAAACTGTTTTTT. Amino acids: CASSLARGGVGEKLFF.

The rearrangement joins TRBV19 to TRBJ2-2, with 12 positions matching TRBD2. The V segment lost 4 bases and the J segment 5 bases; nucleotides outside the gene matches: 5. In germline, CDR1 is LNHDA, CDR2 SQIVND (reference sequence). This CDR3 has 16 residues. Here the CDR3 reads CASSRRLAGATGELFF. In DNA form, the CDR3 reads TGTGCCAGTAGTAGAAGACTAGCGGGAGCTACCGGGGAGCTGTTTTTT.

V and J are TRBV27 and TRBJ1-1; no firm D call. Germline V CDR1 and CDR2: MNHEY, SMNVEV (reference sequence). CDR3 length: 13 amino acids. Trimming removed 3 bases from V and 4 bases from J, with 9 bases in between. The CDR3 spells CASSFSRGTEAFF. The CDR3 DNA reads TGTGCCAGCAGTTTTTCTAGAGGCACTGAAGCTTTCTTT.

The chain links TRBV9 to TRBJ2-7, with D perhaps TRBD2 (6 bases). Trimming took 4 bases from V and 0 from J, leaving 14 bases between them. Germline V CDR1 and CDR2: SGDLS, YYNGEE. This CDR3 has 15 residues. CDR3 nucleotides: TGTGCCAGCAGCCCCCGGGGGTCCAGCTCCTACGAGCAGTACTTC. Its translation: CASSPRGSSSYEQYF.

The chain carries TRBV6-5 and TRBJ2-5, with 7 nucleotides matching TRBD1. Losses at the gene ends were 0 bases for V and 5 bases for J; bases not matched to a gene: 6. In germline, CDR1 is MNHEY, CDR2 SVGAGI. CDR3 size: 15 residues. CDR3 loop: CASSYSTGLGETQYF. In DNA form, the CDR3 reads TGTGCCAGCAGTTACTCGACAGGGCTTGGGGAGACCCAGTACTTC.

This chain links TRBV29-1 with TRBJ2-7; weak D call: TRBD1 (5 bases). Trimming pared 6 bases from V and 5 bases from J, leaving 14 bases between. Germline values: CDR1 SQVTM, CDR2 ANQGSEA. The CDR3 is 12 residues long. CDR3 coding DNA: TGCAGCGTCAGTAGGGGTTTGGACGAGCAGTACTTC. Its protein product is CSVSRGLDEQYF.

This chain connects TRBV9 to TRBJ2-7, with TRBD2 matching 7 bases. Unmatched junction bases numbered 6, after V lost 1 base and J lost 2 bases. This CDR3 has 15 amino acids. The germline CDR1 and CDR2 sequences are SGDLS and YYNGEE. The CDR3 DNA follows: TGTGCCAGCAGCGTACTAGCGGCAGACACCTACGAGCAGTACTTC. Translated, it gives CASSVLAADTYEQYF.

This chain joins TRBV7-9 and TRBJ2-1; 8 bases are a match to TRBD1. Germline assignment: CDR1 SEHNR and CDR2 FQNEAQ (reference sequence). Trimming removed 4 bases from V and 6 bases from J; junction bases left unmatched: 17. This CDR3 is 18 amino acids long. The CDR3 DNA reads TGTGCCAGCAGCTCGTCGGAGGTGTCCAGGGGGCTATTCAATGAGCAGTTCTTC. It yields the protein CASSSSEVSRGLFNEQFF.